This T cell receptor beta chain was recorded in a study of response to subunit inactivated influenza vaccine. TCRdb re-called the RT-PCR reads through MiXCR, storing one row per CDR3 protein. This sample has 150,000 to 200,000 distinct CDR3 sequences, with about an eighth found just once. The CDR3 is 15 amino acids. From germline, CDR1 is SGHRS and CDR2 YFSETQ. Worth noting for this clonotype: Possible read error: a much larger clone is one base away.

The same data also contributed to another study, on T cells expressing NK-cell markers. From that second work: Beta-chain TCR cDNA was generated via 5'RACE template switching with UMIs. All TCR beta repertoires analysed originated from sorted CD3+CD56+NKG2C+, CD3+CD56+NKG2C- and CD3+CD56-NKG2C+ T cells. Sequencing covered eight donors, seven HCMV-seropositive and one seronegative. The study found dominant NKG2C+ clonotypes at about 1.0-8% of CD8+ T cells in six donors. These same clonotypes (in several donors) also led the CD3+CD56-NKG2C+ fraction.

The chain joins TRBV5-1 to TRBJ2-1, with TRBD2 matching over 11 bases. The sequencing used CD8+ T cells sorted from PBMCs, collected 11 to 12 days after vaccination. The sequence derives from a man aged 50 to 60 who received an inactivated influenza vaccine. CDR3: CASSSGTSGYNEHFF. The CDR3 bases are TGCGCCAGCAGCTCTGGGACTAGCGGTTACAATGAGCACTTCTTC.